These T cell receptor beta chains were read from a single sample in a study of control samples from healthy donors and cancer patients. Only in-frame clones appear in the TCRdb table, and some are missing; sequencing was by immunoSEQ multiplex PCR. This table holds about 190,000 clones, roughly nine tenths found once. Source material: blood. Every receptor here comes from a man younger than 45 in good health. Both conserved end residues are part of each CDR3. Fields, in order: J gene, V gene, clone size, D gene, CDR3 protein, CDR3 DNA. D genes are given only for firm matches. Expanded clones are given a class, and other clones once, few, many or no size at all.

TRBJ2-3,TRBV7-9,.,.,CASSLWADTQYF,TGTGCCAGCAGCTTATGGGCAGATACGCAGTATTTT
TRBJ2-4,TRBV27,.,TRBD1,CASSPNGQGYIQYF,TGTGCCAGCAGCCCAAACGGACAGGGATACATTCAGTACTTC
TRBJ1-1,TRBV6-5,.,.,CASMGEGTEAFF,TGTGCCAGCATGGGGGAAGGCACTGAAGCTTTCTTT
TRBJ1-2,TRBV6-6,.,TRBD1,CASRPTGDGYGYTF,TGTGCCAGCAGACCGACAGGGGATGGCTATGGCTACACCTTC
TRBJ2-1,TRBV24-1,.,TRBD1,CATSDSGQGWHEQFF,TGTGCCACCAGTGATTCGGGACAGGGGTGGCATGAGCAGTTCTTC
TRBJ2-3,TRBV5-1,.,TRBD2,CASSGITQRGGTDTQYF,TGCGCCAGCAGCGGAATAACTCAGCGGGGGGGCACAGATACGCAGTATTTT
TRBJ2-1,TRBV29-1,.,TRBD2,CSVVRLAGAYNEQFF,TGCAGCGTCGTCAGGCTAGCGGGGGCTTACAATGAGCAGTTCTTC
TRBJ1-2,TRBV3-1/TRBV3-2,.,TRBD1,CASSQDRGRGGYTF,TGTGCCAGCAGCCAAGACAGGGGGCGCGGTGGCTACACCTTC
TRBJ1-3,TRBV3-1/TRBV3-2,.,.,CASSYTMDRHSGNTIYF,TGTGCCAGCAGCTACACCATGGACAGACACTCTGGAAACACCATATATTTT
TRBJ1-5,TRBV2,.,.,CASTMDNDQPQHF,TGTGCCAGCACCATGGACAATGATCAGCCCCAGCATTTT
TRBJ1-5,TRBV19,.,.,CASSMRRGGQSQGQPQHF,TGTGCCAGTAGTATGAGGAGGGGGGGGCAATCTCAAGGTCAGCCCCAGCATTTT
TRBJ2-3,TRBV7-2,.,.,CASSLGGVPSTDTQYF,TGTGCCAGCAGCTTAGGGGGCGTCCCTAGCACAGATACGCAGTATTTT
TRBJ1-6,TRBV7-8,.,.,CASQDSSSSPLHF,TGTGCCAGCCAGGACAGTTCCAGTTCACCCCTCCACTTT
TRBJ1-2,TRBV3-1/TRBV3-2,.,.,CASSLRENYGYTF,TGTGCCAGCAGCCTCAGGGAGAACTATGGCTACACCTTC
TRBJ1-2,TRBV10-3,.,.,CAISVDPGRDGYTF,TGTGCCATCAGTGTGGACCCAGGGAGGGATGGCTACACCTTC
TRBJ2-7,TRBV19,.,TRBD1,CASSIEGGFHEQYF,TGTGCCAGTAGTATAGAAGGGGGCTTCCACGAGCAGTACTTC
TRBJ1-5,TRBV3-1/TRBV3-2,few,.,CASTDPSNQPQHF,TGTGCCAGCACAGACCCTAGCAATCAACCCCAGCATTTT
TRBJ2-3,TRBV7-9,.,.,CASVETIRPDTQYF,TGTGCCAGCGTGGAGACAATTCGCCCAGATACGCAGTATTTT
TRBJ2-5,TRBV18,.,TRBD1,CASSPLRQGETQYF,TGTGCCAGCTCACCTTTGAGACAGGGAGAGACCCAGTACTTC
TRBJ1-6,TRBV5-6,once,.,CASSLGPRKSSYNSPLHF,TGTGCCAGCAGCTTGGGCCCCAGAAAGAGCTCCTATAATTCACCCCTCCACTTT
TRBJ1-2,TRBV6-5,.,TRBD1,CASTGLAQGVYGYTF,TGTGCCAGCACCGGGTTGGCGCAGGGGGTCTATGGCTACACCTTC
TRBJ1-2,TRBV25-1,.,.,CASSDPGVSAYGYTF,TGTGCCAGCAGTGATCCTGGGGTTTCGGCCTATGGCTACACCTTC
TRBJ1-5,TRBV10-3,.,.,CAISDKVGQPQHF,TGTGCCATCAGTGATAAGGTCGGCCAGCCCCAGCATTTT
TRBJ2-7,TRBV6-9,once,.,CASSYSKRTRREQYF,TGTGCCAGCAGTTATTCCAAGCGGACGAGGCGTGAGCAGTACTTC
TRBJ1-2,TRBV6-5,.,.,CAVHDGYGYTF,TGTGCCGTGCACGATGGGTATGGCTACACCTTC
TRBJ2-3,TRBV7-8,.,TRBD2,CASSFSGGGDTQYF,TGTGCCAGCAGCTTTAGCGGGGGTGGGGATACGCAGTATTTT
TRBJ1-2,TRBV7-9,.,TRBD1,CASSQQGAQGYTF,TGTGCCAGCAGCCAACAGGGGGCTCAGGGCTACACCTTC
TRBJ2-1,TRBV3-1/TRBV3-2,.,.,CASSHYNEQFF,TGTGCCAGCAGCCACTACAATGAGCAGTTCTTC
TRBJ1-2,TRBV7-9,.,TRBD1,CASREIDRGHGYTF,TGTGCCAGCAGAGAGATCGACAGGGGTCACGGCTACACCTTC
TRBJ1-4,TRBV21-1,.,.,CASSKTGTGTTNEKLFF,TGTGCCAGCAGCAAGACCGGGACAGGTACCACTAATGAAAAACTGTTTTTT
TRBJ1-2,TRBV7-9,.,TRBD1,CASSLVGQGSGYTF,TGTGCCAGCAGCTTAGTGGGACAGGGATCTGGCTACACCTTC
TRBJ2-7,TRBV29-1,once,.,CSVVGQMYEQYF,TGCAGCGTTGTAGGGCAGATGTACGAGCAGTACTTC
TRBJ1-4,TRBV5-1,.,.,CASSQGDVGSYEKLFF,TGCGCCAGCAGCCAAGGGGACGTCGGCTCGTATGAAAAACTGTTTTTT
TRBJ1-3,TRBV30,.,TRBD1,CAWSKDGTGGSGNTIYF,TGTGCCTGGAGTAAAGATGGGACAGGAGGCTCTGGAAACACCATATATTTT
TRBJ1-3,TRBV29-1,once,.,CSVESGAGNTIYF,TGCAGCGTTGAATCCGGGGCTGGAAACACCATATATTTT
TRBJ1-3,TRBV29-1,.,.,CSAQTQDSWGDTIYF,TGCAGCGCTCAAACCCAGGACAGTTGGGGGGACACCATATATTTT
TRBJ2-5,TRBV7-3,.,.,CASSLRAEETQYF,TGTGCCAGCAGCTTAAGGGCCGAAGAGACCCAGTACTTC
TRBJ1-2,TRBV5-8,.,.,CASRKKGANYGYTF,TGTGCCAGCAGGAAGAAAGGAGCTAACTATGGCTACACCTTC
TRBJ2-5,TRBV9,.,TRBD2,CASSRAGGSETQYF,TGTGCCAGCAGCCGGGCGGGGGGGTCGGAGACCCAGTACTTC
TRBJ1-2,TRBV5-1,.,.,CASSLDRADPGDGYTF,TGCGCCAGCAGCTTGGACAGGGCTGATCCGGGGGATGGCTACACCTTC
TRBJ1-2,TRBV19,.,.,CASSIMENYGYTF,TGTGCCAGTAGTATCATGGAGAACTATGGCTACACCTTC
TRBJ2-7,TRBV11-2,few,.,CASGPRWATPSYEQYF,TGTGCCAGCGGCCCACGGTGGGCTACACCCTCCTACGAGCAGTACTTC
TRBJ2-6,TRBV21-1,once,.,CAIRRGANVLTF,TGTGCCATACGACGGGGGGCCAACGTCCTGACTTTC
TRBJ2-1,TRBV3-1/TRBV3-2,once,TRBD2,CASSSRQRGGDDEQFF,TGTGCCAGCAGCTCCCGTCAGCGGGGGGGCGACGATGAGCAGTTCTTC
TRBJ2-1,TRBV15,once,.,CATSREAGSLYNEQFF,TGTGCCACCAGCAGAGAGGCGGGGAGCCTCTACAATGAGCAGTTCTTC
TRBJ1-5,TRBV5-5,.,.,CASSLDVGRSNQPQHF,TGTGCCAGCAGCTTGGACGTGGGGAGAAGCAATCAGCCCCAGCATTTT
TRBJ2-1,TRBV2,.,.,CASRVQMVNEQFF,TGTGCCAGCAGAGTACAAATGGTCAATGAGCAGTTCTTC
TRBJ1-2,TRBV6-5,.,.,CASRPSGDYGYTF,TGTGCCAGCAGACCCTCTGGGGACTATGGCTACACCTTC
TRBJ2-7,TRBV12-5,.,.,CASGFHLDGYEQYF,TGTGCTAGTGGTTTTCATCTGGACGGCTACGAGCAGTACTTC
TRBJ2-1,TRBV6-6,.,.,CASSRGANDEQFF,TGTGCCAGCAGTCGTGGGGCAAACGATGAGCAGTTCTTC
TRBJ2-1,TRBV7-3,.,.,CASSLNGVPSYNEQFF,TGTGCCAGCAGCTTAAACGGTGTCCCCTCCTACAATGAGCAGTTCTTC
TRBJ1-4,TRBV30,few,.,CAWSSGVGGSEKLFF,TGTGCCTGGAGTTCAGGTGTAGGTGGCTCTGAAAAACTGTTTTTT
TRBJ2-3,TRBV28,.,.,CASSPPSTDTQYF,TGTGCCAGCAGTCCCCCCAGCACAGATACGCAGTATTTT
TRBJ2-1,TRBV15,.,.,CATSREWDTSSYNEQFF,TGTGCCACCAGCAGAGAGTGGGACACTAGCTCCTACAATGAGCAGTTCTTC